One and the same sample provided the 12 T cell receptor beta chains below, sequenced in a study of CD8+ T cells in alopecia areata. Treatment specified: oral pan-JAK inhibitor, 5-10 mg twice daily. cDNA serving as the sequencing template came from extracted, reverse transcribed RNA. Assay: immunoSEQ multiplex PCR; the TCRdb copy retains only in-frame clones and omits some. The top ten clones hold 1% to 1.5% of a sample with roughly 220,000 clones, more than 55% of them seen once. This material consisted of CD4+ T cells sorted from blood, taken around week 44, from a patient treated with tofacitinib. The receptors come from a human donor with alopecia areata.

The chain recombines TRBV2 with TRBJ2-1; the match to TRBD1 covers 10 bases. The CDR3 is made up of 17 amino acids. Germline CDR1 SNHLY, CDR2 FYNNEI. The junction had 9 bases not matched to a gene; V was cut back by 4 bases and J by 3 bases. The CDR3 is CASSGDRGPLHYNEQFF. The CDR3 nucleotides read TGTGCCAGCAGTGGGGACAGGGGCCCACTACACTACAATGAGCAGTTCTTC.

V is TRBV9 and J is TRBJ1-1, with D perhaps matching TRBD1 (5 bases). Germline CDR1 SGDLS, CDR2 YYNGEE. This CDR3 is 14 amino acids long. V lost 3 bases to trimming and J lost 1 base, with 10 bases between them. The CDR3 bases are TGTGCCAGCAGCGGGGACGTCCGGAACACTGAAGCTTTCTTT. Its protein product is CASSGDVRNTEAFF.

The V gene is TRBV29-1, the J gene TRBJ2-1, with a possible D match to TRBD1 (6 bases). Per the germline V gene, CDR1 is SQVTM and CDR2 is ANQGSEA. The CDR3 is 13 residues long. The CDR3 DNA is TGCAGTTGTGGACAGAGCTCCTACAATGAGCAGTTCTTC. Residues: CSCGQSSYNEQFF.

The rearrangement links TRBV5-1 to TRBJ2-3; 7 bases map to TRBD2. V shed 4 bases, J shed 7 bases, and the junction held 18 bases outside the gene matches. The CDR3 is 17 amino acids. Germline CDR1 reads SGHRS; CDR2 reads YFSETQ. The CDR3 loop is CASSEYRDYPHMNTQYF. The DNA for the CDR3 is TGCGCCAGCAGCGAATACCGGGACTATCCCCACATGAATACGCAGTATTTT.

The rearrangement uses TRBV30 and TRBJ1-1; possibly TRBD1 for D (5 bases). The germline gives CDR1 GTSNPN, CDR2 SVGIG (reference sequence). This CDR3 is built from 11 residues. V was clipped by 2 bases and J by 12 bases, with 13 bases between them. In nucleotides, the CDR3 is TGTGCCTGGAGTTCTGGGGGGAGGTCTTTCTTT. Translated: CAWSSGGRSFF.

The chain couples TRBV19 to TRBJ2-1; D gene uncertain. Between the trimmed V and J ends, which lost 9 bases and 7 bases, there was a span of 22 bases. CDR3 length: 15 residues. The germline gives CDR1 LNHDA, CDR2 SQIVND (reference sequence). CDR3 sequence (DNA): TGTGCCAGCAAAATTGGGTCACTCCTCGGGAATGAGCAGTTCTTC. Its translation: CASKIGSLLGNEQFF.

The chain carries TRBV7-2 and TRBJ1-6; D is undetermined. In germline, CDR1 is SGHTA, CDR2 FQGNSA. The V end lost 2 bases, the J end lost 7 bases, and 15 bases lay between the germline ends. CDR3 length: 16 amino acids. The CDR3 protein is CASSLRAGRSNSPLHF. The CDR3 DNA follows: TGTGCCAGCAGCTTACGTGCAGGTCGCTCAAATTCACCCCTCCACTTT. Filled out from reference TRBV7-2 and TRBJ1-6, the complete variable domain reads GAGVSQSPSNKVTEKGKDVELRCDPISGHTALYWYRQSLGQGLEFLIYFQGNSAPDKSGLPSDRFSAERTGGSVSTLTIQRTQQEDSAVYLCASSLRAGRSNSPLHFGNGTRLTVT.

The V gene is TRBV6-1, the J gene TRBJ2-5; D remains ambiguous. The length of the CDR3 is 13 residues. Germline CDR1 reads MNHNS; CDR2 reads SASEGT. V gave up 2 bases and J gave up 3 bases, with 7 bases separating them. CDR3 amino acids: CASSENSKETQYF. CDR3 DNA sequence: TGTGCCAGCAGTGAAAACAGTAAAGAGACCCAGTACTTC.

This clone was seen a single time. V and J are TRBV6-5 and TRBJ1-1, with TRBD1 matching 8 bases. Trimming removed 2 bases from V and 7 bases from J; junction bases left unmatched: 3. Germline assignment: CDR1 MNHEY and CDR2 SVGAGI. This CDR3 spans 13 amino acids. The CDR3 nucleotides are TGTGCCAGCAGTTACCGACAGGGGCATGAAGCTTTCTTT. This codes for CASSYRQGHEAFF.

V is TRBV7-2 and J is TRBJ1-5; D uncertain. The V gene's germline CDR1 is SGHTA and CDR2 FQGNSA. The CDR3 is made up of 14 amino acids. Trimming stripped 1 base from V and 0 bases from J, with 4 bases between. CDR3 sequence (DNA): TGTGCCAGCAGCTTAGGGGCTAGCAATCAGCCCCAGCATTTT. It is translated as CASSLGASNQPQHF.

The chain carries TRBV14 and TRBJ2-5; D not resolved. The V and J ends lost 1 base and 3 bases respectively, with 6 bases between them. CDR3 length: 13 amino acids. Germline lookup yields CDR1 SGHDN and CDR2 FVKESK. The CDR3 spells CASSQGREETQYF. The CDR3 DNA reads as TGTGCCAGCAGCCAAGGAAGGGAAGAGACCCAGTACTTC.

This rearrangement joins TRBV10-3 to TRBJ2-3, with 7 positions matching TRBD1. CDR1 and CDR2 from the germline V gene are ENHRY and SYGVKD. This CDR3 is built from 15 residues. V lost 6 bases, J lost 2 bases, and 8 bases stayed unmatched. CDR3 residues: CAIRGQDKSTDTQYF. In DNA form, the CDR3 reads TGTGCCATCAGAGGACAGGACAAGTCCACAGATACGCAGTATTTT.